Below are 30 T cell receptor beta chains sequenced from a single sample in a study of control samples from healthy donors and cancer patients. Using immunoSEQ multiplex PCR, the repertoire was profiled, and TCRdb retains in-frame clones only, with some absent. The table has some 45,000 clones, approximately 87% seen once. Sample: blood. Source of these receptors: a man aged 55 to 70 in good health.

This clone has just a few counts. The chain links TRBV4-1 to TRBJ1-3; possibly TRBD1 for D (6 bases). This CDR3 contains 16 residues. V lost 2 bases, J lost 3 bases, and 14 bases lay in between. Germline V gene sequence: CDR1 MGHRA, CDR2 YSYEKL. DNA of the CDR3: TGCGCCAGCAGCCAAAACTCCAGGGGCTTTGGAAACACCATATATTTT. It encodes CASSQNSRGFGNTIYF.

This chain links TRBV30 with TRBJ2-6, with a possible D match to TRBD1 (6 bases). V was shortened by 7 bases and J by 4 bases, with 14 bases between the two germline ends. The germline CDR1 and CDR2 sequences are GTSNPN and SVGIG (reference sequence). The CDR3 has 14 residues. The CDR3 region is CASAEGVGANVLTF. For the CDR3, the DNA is TGTGCCTCGGCCGAGGGGGTGGGGGCCAACGTCCTGACTTTC.

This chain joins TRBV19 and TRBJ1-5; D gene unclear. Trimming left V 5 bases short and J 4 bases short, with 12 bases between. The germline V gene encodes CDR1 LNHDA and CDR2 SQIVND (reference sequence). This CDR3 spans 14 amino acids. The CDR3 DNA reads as TGTGCCAGTAGTCTGACCATCCTAAATCAGCCCCAGCATTTT. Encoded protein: CASSLTILNQPQHF.

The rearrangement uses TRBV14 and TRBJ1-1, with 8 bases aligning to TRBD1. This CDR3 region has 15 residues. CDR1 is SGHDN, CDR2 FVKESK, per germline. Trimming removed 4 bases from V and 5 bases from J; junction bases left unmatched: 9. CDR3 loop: CASSPQGAGMTEAFF. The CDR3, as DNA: TGTGCCAGCAGCCCCCAGGGGGCAGGGATGACTGAAGCTTTCTTT.

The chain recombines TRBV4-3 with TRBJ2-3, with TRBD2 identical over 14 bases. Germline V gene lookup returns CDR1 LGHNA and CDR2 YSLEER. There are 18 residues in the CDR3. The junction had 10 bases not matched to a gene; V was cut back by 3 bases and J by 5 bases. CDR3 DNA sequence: TGCGCCAGCAGCCAGACAATCGGGACTAGCGGGGGTGGAGATACGCAGTATTTT. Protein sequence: CASSQTIGTSGGGDTQYF.

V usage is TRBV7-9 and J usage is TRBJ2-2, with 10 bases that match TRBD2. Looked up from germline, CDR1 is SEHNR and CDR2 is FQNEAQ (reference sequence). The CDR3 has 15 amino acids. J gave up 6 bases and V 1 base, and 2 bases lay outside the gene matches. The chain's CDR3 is CASSLGGLAPGELFF. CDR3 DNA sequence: TGTGCCAGCAGCTTAGGGGGACTAGCGCCCGGGGAGCTGTTTTTT.

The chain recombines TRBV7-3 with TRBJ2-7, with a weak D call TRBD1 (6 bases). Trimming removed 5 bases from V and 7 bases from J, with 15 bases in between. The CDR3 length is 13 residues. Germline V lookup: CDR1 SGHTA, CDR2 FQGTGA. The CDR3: CASSRDRFREQYF. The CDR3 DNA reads TGTGCCAGCAGCCGCGACAGGTTTCGAGAGCAGTACTTC.

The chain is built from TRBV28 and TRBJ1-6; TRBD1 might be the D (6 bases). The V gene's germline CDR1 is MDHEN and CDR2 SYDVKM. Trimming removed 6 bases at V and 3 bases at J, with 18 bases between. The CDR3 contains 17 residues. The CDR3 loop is CASSNTRGQIYNSPLHF. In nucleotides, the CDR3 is TGTGCCAGCAGCAACACCAGGGGCCAGATCTATAATTCACCCCTCCACTTT.

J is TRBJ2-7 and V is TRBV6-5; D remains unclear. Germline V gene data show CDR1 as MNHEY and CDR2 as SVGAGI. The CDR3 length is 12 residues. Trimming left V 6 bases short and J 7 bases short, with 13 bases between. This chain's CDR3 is CASRTTAGEQYF. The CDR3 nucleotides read TGTGCCAGCAGAACGACCGCTGGGGAGCAGTACTTC.

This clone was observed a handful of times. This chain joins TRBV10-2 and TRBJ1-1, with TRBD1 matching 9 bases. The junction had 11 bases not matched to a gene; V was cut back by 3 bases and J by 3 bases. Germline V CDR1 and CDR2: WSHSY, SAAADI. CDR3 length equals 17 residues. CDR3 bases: TGCGCCAGCAGTGAATGGAGGACAGGGGATTATTACACTGAAGCTTTCTTT. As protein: CASSEWRTGDYYTEAFF.

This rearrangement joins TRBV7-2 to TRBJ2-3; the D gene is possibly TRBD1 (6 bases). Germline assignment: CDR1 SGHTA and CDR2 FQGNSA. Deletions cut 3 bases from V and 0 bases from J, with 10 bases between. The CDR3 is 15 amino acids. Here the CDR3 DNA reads TGTGCCAGCAGCTTGGACAGTACTAGCACAGATACGCAGTATTTT. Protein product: CASSLDSTSTDTQYF.

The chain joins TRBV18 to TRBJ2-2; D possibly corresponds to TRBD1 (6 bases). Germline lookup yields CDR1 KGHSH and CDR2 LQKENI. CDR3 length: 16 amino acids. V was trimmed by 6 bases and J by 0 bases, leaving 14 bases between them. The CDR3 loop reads CASSQTQGSNTGELFF. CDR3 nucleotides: TGTGCCAGCTCCCAAACGCAGGGGTCGAACACCGGGGAGCTGTTTTTT.

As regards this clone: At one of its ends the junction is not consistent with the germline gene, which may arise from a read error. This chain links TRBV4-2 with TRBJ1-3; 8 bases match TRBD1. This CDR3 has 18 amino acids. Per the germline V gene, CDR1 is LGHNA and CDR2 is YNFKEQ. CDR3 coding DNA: TGTGCCAGCAGCAAAGAAATCAACAGGGGGGTCTCTGGAAACACCATATATTTT. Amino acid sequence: CASSKEINRGVSGNTIYF.

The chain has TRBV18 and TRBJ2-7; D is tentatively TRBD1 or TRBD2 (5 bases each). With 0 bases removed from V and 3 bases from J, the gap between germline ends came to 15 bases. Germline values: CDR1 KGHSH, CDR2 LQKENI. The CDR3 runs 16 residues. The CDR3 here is CASSPPGRAGRYEQYF. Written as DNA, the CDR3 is TGTGCCAGCTCACCACCGGGACGAGCAGGGCGCTACGAGCAGTACTTC.

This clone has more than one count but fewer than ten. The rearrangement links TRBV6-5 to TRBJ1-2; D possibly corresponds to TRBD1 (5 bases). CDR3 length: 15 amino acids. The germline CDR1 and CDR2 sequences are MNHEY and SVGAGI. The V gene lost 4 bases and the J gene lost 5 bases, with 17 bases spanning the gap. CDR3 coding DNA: TGTGCCAGCAGTTTAGCCTCCGGGACGGGATATGGCTACACCTTC. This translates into CASSLASGTGYGYTF.

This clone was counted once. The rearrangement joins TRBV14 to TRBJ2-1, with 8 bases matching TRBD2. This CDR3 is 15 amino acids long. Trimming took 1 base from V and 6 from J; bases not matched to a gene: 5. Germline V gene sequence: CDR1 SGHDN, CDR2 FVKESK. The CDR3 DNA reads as TGTGCCAGCAGCCAAGCAGCGGGAGTAAGCAATGAGCAGTTCTTC. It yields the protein CASSQAAGVSNEQFF. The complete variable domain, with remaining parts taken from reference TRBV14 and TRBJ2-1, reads EAGVTQFPSHSVIEKGQTVTLRCDPISGHDNLYWYRRVMGKEIKFLLHFVKESKQDESGMPNNRFLAERTGGTYSTLKVQPAELEDSGVYFCASSQAAGVSNEQFFGPGTRLTVL.

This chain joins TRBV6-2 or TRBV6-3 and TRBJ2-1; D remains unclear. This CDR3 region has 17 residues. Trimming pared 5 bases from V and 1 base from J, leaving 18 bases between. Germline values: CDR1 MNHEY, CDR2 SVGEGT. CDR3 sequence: CASSPLPGSRSYNEQFF. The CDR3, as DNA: TGTGCCAGCAGTCCACTACCCGGTAGCCGGTCCTACAATGAGCAGTTCTTC.

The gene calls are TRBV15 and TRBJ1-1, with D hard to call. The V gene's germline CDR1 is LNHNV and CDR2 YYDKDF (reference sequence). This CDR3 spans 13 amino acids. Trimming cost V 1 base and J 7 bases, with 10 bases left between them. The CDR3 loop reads CATSRAGWDEAFF. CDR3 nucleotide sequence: TGTGCCACCAGCAGAGCGGGGTGGGATGAAGCTTTCTTT.

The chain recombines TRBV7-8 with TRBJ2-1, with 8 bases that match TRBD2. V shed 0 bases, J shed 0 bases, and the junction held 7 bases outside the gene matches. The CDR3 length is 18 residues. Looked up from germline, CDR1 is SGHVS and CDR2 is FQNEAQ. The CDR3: CASSLATGSGSSYNEQFF. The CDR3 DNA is TGTGCCAGCAGCTTAGCGACCGGGAGCGGGAGCTCCTACAATGAGCAGTTCTTC.

CDR3 residues: CATGLGGASYNEQFF. CDR3 DNA sequence: TGTGCCACCGGACTTGGAGGGGCCTCCTACAATGAGCAGTTCTTC. The rearrangement uses TRBV24-1 and TRBJ2-1; a weak D match, TRBD2 (6 bases). CDR1 is KGHDR and CDR2 is SFDVKD in the germline V gene. V gave up 9 bases and J gave up 0 bases, with 14 bases separating them. This CDR3 is built from 15 residues.

This CDR3 is CASSQELLAENSYEQYF. The CDR3 DNA is TGCGCCAGCAGCCAAGAACTCCTAGCTGAGAATTCCTACGAGCAGTACTTC. This chain connects TRBV4-1 to TRBJ2-7; weak D call: TRBD2 (5 bases). CDR1 is MGHRA, CDR2 YSYEKL, per germline. Between the trimmed V and J ends, which lost 0 bases and 1 base, there was a span of 16 bases. The CDR3 sequence is 17 residues long.

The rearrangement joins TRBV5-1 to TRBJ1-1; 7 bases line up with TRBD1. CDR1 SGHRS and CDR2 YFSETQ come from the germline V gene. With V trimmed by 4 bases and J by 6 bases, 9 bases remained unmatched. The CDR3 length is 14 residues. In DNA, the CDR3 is TGCGCCAGCAGCCAGGGACAGTACAGCTCTGAAGCTTTCTTT. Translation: CASSQGQYSSEAFF.

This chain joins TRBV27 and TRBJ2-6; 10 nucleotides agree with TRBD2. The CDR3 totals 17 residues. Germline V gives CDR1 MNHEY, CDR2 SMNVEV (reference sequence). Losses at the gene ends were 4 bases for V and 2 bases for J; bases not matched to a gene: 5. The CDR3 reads CASSSPAGGTGANVLTF. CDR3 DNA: TGTGCCAGCAGTTCCCCAGCGGGAGGGACTGGGGCCAACGTCCTGACTTTC.

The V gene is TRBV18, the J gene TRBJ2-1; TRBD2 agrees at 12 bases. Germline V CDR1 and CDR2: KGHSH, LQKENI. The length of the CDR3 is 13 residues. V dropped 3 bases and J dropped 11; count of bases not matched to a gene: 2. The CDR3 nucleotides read TGTGCCAGCTCACCCGGACTAGCGGGGCAGCAGTTCTTC. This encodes CASSPGLAGQQFF.

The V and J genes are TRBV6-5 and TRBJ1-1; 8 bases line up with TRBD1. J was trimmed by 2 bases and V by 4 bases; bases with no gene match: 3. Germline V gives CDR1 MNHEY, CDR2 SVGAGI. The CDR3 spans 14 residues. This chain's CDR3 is CASSSTGANTEAFF. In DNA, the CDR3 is TGTGCCAGCAGTTCGACAGGGGCAAACACTGAAGCTTTCTTT.

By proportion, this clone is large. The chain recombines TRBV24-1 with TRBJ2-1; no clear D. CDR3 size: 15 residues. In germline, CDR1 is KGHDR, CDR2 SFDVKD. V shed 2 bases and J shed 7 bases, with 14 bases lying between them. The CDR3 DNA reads TGTGCCACCAGTGATTCTACGACCCCCCTGAATGAGCAGTTCTTC. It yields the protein CATSDSTTPLNEQFF.

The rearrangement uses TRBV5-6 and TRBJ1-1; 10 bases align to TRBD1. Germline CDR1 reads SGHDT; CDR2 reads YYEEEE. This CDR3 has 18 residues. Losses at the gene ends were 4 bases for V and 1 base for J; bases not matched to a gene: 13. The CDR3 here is CASSPLMTGGARNTEAFF. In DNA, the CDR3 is TGTGCCAGCAGCCCACTTATGACAGGGGGCGCGAGGAACACTGAAGCTTTCTTT.

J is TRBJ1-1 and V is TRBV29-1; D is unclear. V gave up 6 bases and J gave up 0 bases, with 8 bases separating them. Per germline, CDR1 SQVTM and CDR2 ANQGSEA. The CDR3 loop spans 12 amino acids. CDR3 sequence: CSVSFVNTEAFF. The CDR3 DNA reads TGCAGCGTGAGCTTTGTGAACACTGAAGCTTTCTTT.

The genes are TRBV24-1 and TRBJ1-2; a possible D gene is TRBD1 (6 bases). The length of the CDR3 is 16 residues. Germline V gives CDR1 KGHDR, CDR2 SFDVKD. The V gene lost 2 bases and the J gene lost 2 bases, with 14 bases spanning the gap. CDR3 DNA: TGTGCCACCAGTGATTCACCCCGACAGGACAACTATGGCTACACCTTC. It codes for CATSDSPRQDNYGYTF.

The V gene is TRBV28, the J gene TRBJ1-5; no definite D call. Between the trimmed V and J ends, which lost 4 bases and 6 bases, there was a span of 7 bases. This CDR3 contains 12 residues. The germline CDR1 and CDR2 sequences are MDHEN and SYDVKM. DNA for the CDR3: TGTGCCAGCAGTTCCCCAGGTCAGCCCCAGCATTTT. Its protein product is CASSSPGQPQHF.